The clone carrying this TCR beta chain was detected once. Its antigen remains unidentified. The entry originates in a study of PD-1 blockade in classical Hodgkin lymphoma. Study results and limitations: Newly diagnosed patients reportedly had lower baseline TCR diversity than healthy donors. After ASCT, patients who started nivolumab under 1 year later were excluded. Undefined causes, possibly disease activity or prior therapy, underlie the repertoire differences.

The V gene's germline CDR1 is MNHNS and CDR2 SASEGT. Deletions cut 7 bases from V and 6 bases from J, with 18 bases between. This CDR3 is 14 amino acids long. Sequencing was performed with immunoSEQ multiplex PCR; in TCRdb, only in-frame clones are kept and a portion is missing. The profile covers over 45,000 clones, with approximately 73% appearing a single time and less than 15% taken by the ten largest. Every single patient, without exception, relapsed after autologous stem cell transplantation, and brentuximab vedotin exposure varied. Source: peripheral blood mononuclear cells (PBMCs), taken before the second cycle of nivolumab. The genes are TRBV6-1 and TRBJ1-2, with D possibly being TRBD1 (6 bases). The receptor comes from a human donor with classical Hodgkin lymphoma. The CDR3 loop reads CASTPTGTTHGYTF. Written as DNA, the CDR3 is TGTGCCAGCACCCCAACAGGGACAACCCATGGCTACACCTTC.